The 32 T cell receptor beta chains presented below share a single source sample, sequenced in a study of cytomegalovirus exposure and HLA in healthy donors. The PCR had 60 Vbeta and 13 Jbeta primers. Clones were read by immunoSEQ multiplex PCR, and TCRdb kept only the in-frame ones, dropping some. The data contain tens of thousands of clones, 75% to 85% of them singletons. Sequencing used PBMCs. The receptor set was obtained from a woman aged 25 to 39 in good health and CMV-seronegative.

The chain carries TRBV27 and TRBJ1-2, with a tentative D call TRBD1 (6 bases). This CDR3 is 16 amino acids long. V was cut by 2 bases and J by 2 bases, with 15 bases left in between. Germline V gene data show CDR1 as MNHEY and CDR2 as SMNVEV (reference sequence). The CDR3 DNA follows: TGTGCCAGCAGTTTAAATGATGGGGGCAGGAACTATGGCTACACCTTC. Translation gives CASSLNDGGRNYGYTF.

This clone was picked up one time. This chain joins TRBV9 and TRBJ2-1; D remains unclear. Germline V CDR1 and CDR2: SGDLS, YYNGEE. The CDR3 extends over 15 amino acids. V lost 0 bases to trimming and J lost 0 bases, with 7 bases between them. CDR3: CASSVGRPSYNEQFF. The CDR3 DNA reads TGTGCCAGCAGCGTAGGCAGGCCCTCCTACAATGAGCAGTTCTTC.

This clone was seen just once. The chain joins TRBV18 to TRBJ2-7; tentatively, D is TRBD2 (5 bases). Germline V gene sequence: CDR1 KGHSH, CDR2 LQKENI. The CDR3 is made up of 13 amino acids. V dropped 3 bases and J dropped 7 bases, with 13 bases sitting between them. CDR3 amino acids: CASSPRSEEEQYF. Here the CDR3 DNA reads TGTGCCAGCTCACCCCGGTCGGAGGAAGAGCAGTACTTC.

CDR3 DNA: TGCGCCAGCAGCTTGGGGGGACTAGCGGGAGTTGGGGCCAACGTCCTGACTTTC. Its protein product is CASSLGGLAGVGANVLTF. The chain joins TRBV5-1 to TRBJ2-6; 14 bases are a match to TRBD2. CDR3 length: 18 residues. Germline V gene lookup returns CDR1 SGHRS and CDR2 YFSETQ. Trimming cost V 0 bases and J 3 bases; bases outside gene matches: 2.

The chain has TRBV18 and TRBJ2-7; a possible D gene is TRBD1 (6 bases). Germline CDR1 and CDR2: KGHSH and LQKENI. The CDR3 is 15 residues long. V gave up 6 bases and J gave up 2 bases, with 17 bases separating them. Written as DNA, the CDR3 is TGTGCCAGCTCGCGAATTAACAGGGCTACCTACGAGCAGTACTTC. Translation gives CASSRINRATYEQYF.

The CDR3 here is CASGRVVAGELFF. In DNA form, the CDR3 reads TGTGCCAGCGGGAGAGTAGTCGCCGGGGAGCTGTTTTTT. The J gene is TRBJ2-2, the V gene TRBV5-6; perhaps TRBD2 as D (5 bases). Germline V CDR1 and CDR2: SGHDT, YYEEEE. V lost 7 bases and J 6 bases, leaving 13 bases between the germline ends. The length of the CDR3 is 13 residues.

The J gene is TRBJ1-2, the V gene TRBV28; 9 nucleotides agree with TRBD1. Germline V gives CDR1 MDHEN, CDR2 SYDVKM. V lost 1 base to trimming and J lost 5 bases; unmatched junction nucleotides: 2. The CDR3 extends over 14 amino acids. The CDR3 reads CASSLLGQGYGYTF. CDR3 DNA: TGTGCCAGCAGTTTATTGGGACAGGGTTATGGCTACACCTTC.

The V and J genes are TRBV20-1 and TRBJ1-1; 9 nucleotides agree with TRBD1. The CDR3 is 10 amino acids. The germline V gene has CDR1 DFQATT and CDR2 SNEGSKA (reference sequence). Losses at the gene ends were 3 bases for V and 10 bases for J; bases not matched to a gene: 0. The CDR3 DNA is TGCAGTGCTAGGGACAGGGGAGCTTTCTTT. Encoded protein: CSARDRGAFF.

This clone has only a few counts. The chain couples TRBV15 to TRBJ1-6, with 7 bases aligning to TRBD1. Germline CDR1 is LNHNV and CDR2 is YYDKDF (reference sequence). The CDR3 extends over 16 amino acids. The V and J ends lost 3 bases and 2 bases, in that order; junction bases with no gene match: 4. Here the CDR3 reads CATSRTGLTYNSPLHF. In nucleotides, the CDR3 is TGTGCCACCAGCAGGACAGGGTTGACCTATAATTCACCCCTCCACTTT.

The sample holds one count of this clone. The chain couples TRBV18 to TRBJ1-2; 9 bases agree with TRBD1. CDR1 and CDR2 from the germline V gene are KGHSH and LQKENI. This CDR3 has 16 amino acids. V lost 3 bases, J lost 6 bases, and 11 bases stayed unmatched. CDR3 DNA sequence: TGTGCCAGCTCACCCAGAACGGGACAGGGTCTTGATGGCTACACCTTC. This encodes CASSPRTGQGLDGYTF.

The chain joins TRBV6-1 to TRBJ2-7; D is perhaps TRBD2 (5 bases). Trimming removed 4 bases at V and 2 bases at J, with 15 bases between. The CDR3 loop spans 15 amino acids. Germline V lookup: CDR1 MNHNS, CDR2 SASEGT. The CDR3 DNA sequence: TGTGCCAGCAGTGGTCGTGGGAGTGGGGCCTACGAGCAGTACTTC. Translating gives CASSGRGSGAYEQYF.

The rearrangement links TRBV5-4 to TRBJ2-1; possibly TRBD2 for D (5 bases). Germline V gene sequence: CDR1 SGHNT, CDR2 YYREEE (reference sequence). The ends were cut back, 4 bases at V and 6 bases at J, with 11 bases in the middle. This CDR3 has 13 amino acids. CDR3: CASSQPGGNEQFF. The CDR3 DNA follows: TGTGCCAGCAGCCAACCCGGAGGCAATGAGCAGTTCTTC.

The chain employs TRBV2 and TRBJ1-2, with 11 positions matching TRBD1. The CDR3 covers 15 residues. With 6 bases clipped from V and 4 bases from J, the junction kept 7 bases outside the gene matches. Germline CDR1 reads SNHLY; CDR2 reads FYNNEI. CDR3 bases: TGTGCCAGCAGACCCCTAGGACAGGGGGCCTATGGCTACACCTTC. It codes for CASRPLGQGAYGYTF.

The gene calls are TRBV7-8 and TRBJ2-2; TRBD1 matches at 7 bases. V was pared by 5 bases and J by 1 base, with 7 bases of the junction left unmatched. This CDR3 contains 16 residues. Germline CDR1 is SGHVS and CDR2 is FQNEAQ. The CDR3 DNA reads as TGTGCCAGCAGCCACGCTAGGACAGGGAACACCGGGGAGCTGTTTTTT. This codes for CASSHARTGNTGELFF.

This chain links TRBV11-2 with TRBJ2-7, with TRBD2 matching over 7 bases. After removal of 5 bases from V and 0 bases from J, the junction contained 13 bases not matched to a gene. The germline gives CDR1 SGHAT, CDR2 FQNNGV. This CDR3 contains 17 residues. The CDR3, as DNA: TGTGCCAGCAGCAAACTGGCGGGGGATAGGGGCTCCTACGAGCAGTACTTC. Amino acids: CASSKLAGDRGSYEQYF.

Only a few counts were recorded for this clone. The chain has TRBV5-1 and TRBJ2-5; D is undetermined. This CDR3 is 14 amino acids long. Trimming removed 5 bases from V and 1 base from J, with 12 bases in between. CDR1 SGHRS and CDR2 YFSETQ come from the germline V gene. CDR3 nucleotide sequence: TGCGCCAGCAGGCTTGGTTGGCCCCAAGAGACCCAGTACTTC. It translates to CASRLGWPQETQYF.

The chain uses TRBV5-4 and TRBJ2-1; no reliable D call. V was clipped by 0 bases and J by 0 bases, with 7 bases between them. The CDR3 is made up of 15 amino acids. The germline V gene encodes CDR1 SGHNT and CDR2 YYREEE (reference sequence). The CDR3 reads CASSLAPSSYNEQFF. CDR3 nucleotide sequence: TGTGCCAGCAGCTTGGCCCCGAGCTCCTACAATGAGCAGTTCTTC.

This clone was detected a few times. The chain uses TRBV5-5 and TRBJ1-1; D is ambiguous. This CDR3 region has 14 residues. Looked up from germline, CDR1 is SGHKS and CDR2 is YYEKEE (reference sequence). Trimming took off 0 bases at V and 0 bases at J, with 6 bases between the two ends. CDR3 nucleotides: TGTGCCAGCAGCTTGGAACAGATGAACACTGAAGCTTTCTTT. This translates into CASSLEQMNTEAFF.

This chain uses TRBV19 with TRBJ2-1, with TRBD2 matching over 12 bases. The germline gives CDR1 LNHDA, CDR2 SQIVND (reference sequence). The CDR3 runs 17 residues. V gave up 3 bases and J gave up 4 bases; unmatched junction bases: 7. CDR3 bases: TGTGCCAGTAGTATCCTGACTAGCGGGAGTGGTTACAATGAGCAGTTCTTC. Translating it yields CASSILTSGSGYNEQFF.

The V gene is TRBV19, the J gene TRBJ2-1; 7 nucleotides agree with TRBD2. Germline V gene sequence: CDR1 LNHDA, CDR2 SQIVND (reference sequence). Losses at the gene ends were 1 base for V and 0 bases for J; bases not matched to a gene: 3. The CDR3 totals 16 residues. DNA of the CDR3: TGTGCCAGTAGTATAGTACCTAGCGGCTCCTACAATGAGCAGTTCTTC. Translating gives CASSIVPSGSYNEQFF.

V and J are TRBV29-1 and TRBJ1-2; no clear D. The germline V and J ends were trimmed by 2 bases and 8 bases, with 12 bases remaining between them. The CDR3 is made up of 12 amino acids. The germline gives CDR1 SQVTM, CDR2 ANQGSEA. CDR3 residues: CSVETGGAGYTF. CDR3 nucleotides: TGCAGCGTTGAAACCGGAGGAGCGGGCTACACCTTC.

This chain joins TRBV7-3 and TRBJ2-1; D remains unclear. The V gene lost 5 bases and the J gene lost 1 base, with 9 bases spanning the gap. Germline CDR1 SGHTA, CDR2 FQGTGA. This CDR3 is built from 14 residues. In DNA, the CDR3 is TGTGCCAGCAGCCAAAGAGATTCCTACAATGAGCAGTTCTTC. Its translation: CASSQRDSYNEQFF.

Concerning this clone itself: An end of the junction differs from the germline gene, which may be a read error. This chain links TRBV6-5 with TRBJ2-1; tentative D call: TRBD2 (6 bases). The CDR3 runs to 14 residues. Germline V gene data show CDR1 as MNHEY and CDR2 as SVGAGI. The chain's CDR3 is CATLAVNSNNEQFF. In DNA form, the CDR3 reads TGTGCCACCTTAGCGGTTAACTCCAACAATGAGCAGTTCTTC.

J is TRBJ2-1 and V is TRBV6-5, with D tentatively TRBD2 (6 bases). V was pared by 6 bases and J by 2 bases, with 14 bases between. The CDR3 sequence is 15 residues long. Germline V lookup: CDR1 MNHEY, CDR2 SVGAGI. The CDR3 is CASSTWGTPYNEQFF. DNA for the CDR3: TGTGCCAGCAGCACCTGGGGGACTCCCTACAATGAGCAGTTCTTC.

The chain couples TRBV9 to TRBJ2-7; 11 bases are a match to TRBD1. The germline V gene has CDR1 SGDLS and CDR2 YYNGEE. The V gene end was trimmed by 3 bases and the J gene end by 3 bases; junction bases not matched to a gene: 5. This CDR3 contains 15 residues. The DNA for the CDR3 is TGTGCCAGCAGCGATGGGACAGGGGGTTTCTACGAGCAGTACTTC. Translation: CASSDGTGGFYEQYF. Full variable domain (missing parts from reference TRBV9 and TRBJ2-7): DSGVTQTPKHLITATGQRVTLRCSPRSGDLSVYWYQQSLDQGLQFLIQYYNGEERAKGNILERFSAQQFPDLHSELNLSSLELGDSALYFCASSDGTGGFYEQYFGPGTRLTVT.

V and J are TRBV7-3 and TRBJ2-7, with 7 bases aligning to TRBD2. V was clipped by 3 bases and J by 3 bases; unmatched bases: 5. This CDR3 comprises 14 residues. CDR1 is SGHTA, CDR2 FQGTGA, per germline. CDR3 amino acids: CASSFSGGSYEQYF. In DNA form, the CDR3 reads TGTGCCAGCAGCTTTTCGGGCGGGAGCTACGAGCAGTACTTC.

The chain carries TRBV13 and TRBJ2-5, with 8 bases identical to TRBD2. The J call may be mistaken, given a closer DNA end match to TRBJ2-7. This CDR3 has 16 amino acids. Germline V gene lookup returns CDR1 PRHDT and CDR2 FYEKMQ (reference sequence). CDR3 in DNA: TGTGCCAGCAGCTCGGTCGGCGGGGGGTGGGACTACGAGCAGTACTTC. This translates into CASSSVGGGWDYEQYF.

This sequence joins TRBV7-8 and TRBJ1-5; 7 nucleotides agree with TRBD1. V shed 4 bases and J 2 bases; nucleotides not matched to a gene: 14. This CDR3 is 18 amino acids long. Germline CDR1 and CDR2: SGHVS and FQNEAQ. The CDR3 DNA reads as TGTGCCAGCAGCTGGGACAGAGGAGGTCGGGTACGCAATCAGCCCCAGCATTTT. Its translation is CASSWDRGGRVRNQPQHF.

V usage is TRBV15 and J usage is TRBJ2-1; TRBD2 matches 7 bases. Looked up from germline, CDR1 is LNHNV and CDR2 is YYDKDF (reference sequence). The CDR3 is 14 residues long. V was pared by 6 bases and J by 0 bases, with 2 bases of the junction left unmatched. In DNA form, the CDR3 reads TGTGCCACCAGGGGCGGGAGCTCCTACAATGAGCAGTTCTTC. Its translation: CATRGGSSYNEQFF.

The chain is built from TRBV30 and TRBJ1-6, with 7 bases matching TRBD1. CDR1 and CDR2 (germline): GTSNPN, SVGIG (reference sequence). The CDR3 contains 13 residues. With 6 bases clipped from V and 8 bases from J, the junction kept 7 bases outside the gene matches. The CDR3 region has the DNA TGTGCCTGTCCCGGGACAGACGATTCACCCCTCCACTTT. Protein: CACPGTDDSPLHF.

The chain carries TRBV19 and TRBJ2-7; TRBD2 matches 7 bases. Trimming took 4 bases from V and 3 from J; bases not matched to a gene: 12. CDR1 is LNHDA and CDR2 is SQIVND in the germline V gene (reference sequence). The CDR3 consists of 16 residues. The CDR3 bases are TGTGCCAGTAGTACTGATCGGACTAGAAGAAACTACGAGCAGTACTTC. It translates to CASSTDRTRRNYEQYF. Variable domain in full (rest from reference TRBV19 and TRBJ2-7): DGGITQSPKYLFRKEGQNVTLSCEQNLNHDAMYWYRQDPGQGLRLIYYSQIVNDFQKGDIAEGYSVSREKKESFPLTVTSAQKNPTAFYLCASSTDRTRRNYEQYFGPGTRLTVT.

This clone was recorded a few times. The same CDR3 arises from other DNA sequences in this sample as well. The V call is TRBV11-3, the J call TRBJ1-3; 8 nucleotides match TRBD1. CDR3 size: 15 residues. J lost 2 bases, V lost 5 bases, and 5 bases had no gene match. Germline CDR1 is SGHNT and CDR2 is YENEEA. The CDR3 DNA sequence: TGTGCCAGCAGCCCTGGACAGGGACCTGGAAACACCATATATTTT. Translation: CASSPGQGPGNTIYF.